These T cell receptor beta chains were read from a single sample in a study of PD-L1 blockade in urothelial cancer. Some clones are missing from TCRdb's copy, which holds only in-frame ones; the method was immunoSEQ multiplex PCR. The sample yields tens of thousands of clones, around 86% seen once. Source: PBMCs, taken around atezolizumab (anti-PD-L1) treatment. Receptors were obtained from a man aged 45 to 65 with urothelial cancer. Both conserved end residues are part of each CDR3. Fields, in order: D gene, clone size, V gene, J gene, CDR3 DNA, CDR3 protein. The D gene is left open where the match is weak. Size is omitted from some rows. Given values are once, few, many or a class for expanded clones.

-	-	TRBV18	TRBJ1-3	TGTGCCAGCTCAAACTACGTATTACAGGGTTCAAGCTCTGGAAACACCATATATTTT	CASSNYVLQGSSSGNTIYF
TRBD1	-	TRBV10-1	TRBJ2-7	TGCGCCAGCGGGCCGGGACAGGGTTACGAGCAGTACTTC	CASGPGQGYEQYF
TRBD1	few	TRBV18	TRBJ1-1	TGTGCCAGCTCACAACAGGGGGACACTGAAGCTTTCTTT	CASSQQGDTEAFF
TRBD1	medium-sized	TRBV7-8	TRBJ1-2	TGTGCCAGCAGCCCAGGGACAGGCCCACCTCCCACCTTC	CASSPGTGPPPTF
TRBD1	-	TRBV28	TRBJ2-2	TGTGCCAGCAGACAGGGGGTGGACGGGGAGCTGTTTTTT	CASRQGVDGELFF
-	-	TRBV19	TRBJ1-2	TGTGCCAGTAGCATTGCCTCCAGGGCTGGCTACACCTTC	CASSIASRAGYTF
TRBD1	-	TRBV5-1	TRBJ1-1	TGCGCCAGCAGCTCAAGGACAGGGGGCGGGGTGGGCACTGAAGCTTTCTTT	CASSSRTGGGVGTEAFF
TRBD2	-	TRBV18	TRBJ2-3	TGTGCCAGCTCACCAACGGGGGGGCAGACAGATACGCAGTATTTT	CASSPTGGQTDTQYF
-	-	TRBV14	TRBJ1-2	TGTGCCAGCAGCCAAGATCTGATGGGGGCGGGCTACACCTTC	CASSQDLMGAGYTF
-	-	TRBV15	TRBJ1-2	TGTGCCACCAGCAGAGTTCGAGGGTCATTGGGCTATGGCTACACCTTC	CATSRVRGSLGYGYTF
-	-	TRBV9	TRBJ1-2	TGTGCCAGCAGCGTAGACAGTTCTCCTTGGGACTATGGCTACACCTTC	CASSVDSSPWDYGYTF
-	-	TRBV11-1	TRBJ2-1	TGTGCCAGCAGCTTAGCCGGGGGATACAATGAGCAGTTCTTC	CASSLAGGYNEQFF
-	-	TRBV5-6	TRBJ2-7	TGTGCCAGCAGCACTTCGCGACTCGATCGAGAGCAGTACTTC	CASSTSRLDREQYF
TRBD2	-	TRBV5-1	TRBJ2-1	TGCGCCAGCGGGAGCGGGGGGGCGAATGAGCAGTTCTTC	CASGSGGANEQFF
TRBD1	-	TRBV28	TRBJ1-1	TGTGCCAGCAGTTTACGGACAGGGGAGATTTTTGACACTGAAGCTTTCTTT	CASSLRTGEIFDTEAFF
-	-	TRBV18	TRBJ2-5	TGTGCCAGCTCACCCACGGGACATCAAGAGACCCAGTACTTC	CASSPTGHQETQYF
TRBD1	-	TRBV5-1	TRBJ2-1	TGCGCCAGCAGCGCCCAGACAGGGGGCACGTGGGATGAGCAGTTCTTC	CASSAQTGGTWDEQFF
TRBD1	-	TRBV6-6	TRBJ1-5	TGTGCCAGCTTCAAATATATACAGGGGAATCAGCCCCAGCATTTT	CASFKYIQGNQPQHF
-	once	TRBV19	TRBJ1-3	TGTGCCAGTAGCAGGCTCTCTGGAAACACCATATATTTT	CASSRLSGNTIYF
TRBD1	-	TRBV7-7	TRBJ2-2	TGTGCTAGCAGCGCCGACAGGGGCACCACCGGGGAGCTGTTTTTT	CASSADRGTTGELFF
-	-	TRBV7-9	TRBJ2-5	TGTGCCAGCAGCGTCGGACAGCCTCGAGAGACCCAGTACTTC	CASSVGQPRETQYF
-	-	TRBV11-2	TRBJ1-1	TGTGCCAGCAGCCAGGGGACTGAAGCTTTCTTT	CASSQGTEAFF
TRBD1	many	TRBV25-1	TRBJ2-7	TGTGCCAGCAGTGGGGCCAACAGGGGTACCTACGAGCAGTACTTC	CASSGANRGTYEQYF
TRBD1	-	TRBV7-9	TRBJ1-3	TGTGCCAGCAGCTTAGGCCGACAGGGGGCTCCTGGAAACACCATATATTTT	CASSLGRQGAPGNTIYF
-	-	TRBV7-6	TRBJ2-2	TGTGCCAGCAGCTTAGCGGTAGCATCAGCCGGGGAGCTGTTTTTT	CASSLAVASAGELFF
-	once	TRBV7-9	TRBJ1-1	TGTGCCAGCAAGTTGGCGGCGAACACTGAAGCTTTCTTT	CASKLAANTEAFF
-	-	TRBV11-2	TRBJ1-1	TGTGCCAGCAGCTTCTCGTGGAACACTGAAGCTTTCTTT	CASSFSWNTEAFF
TRBD2	-	TRBV19	TRBJ2-1	TGTGCCACAAAAGATTTTACAGCGGGAAGCGATGAGCAGTTCTTC	CATKDFTAGSDEQFF
-	-	TRBV7-6	TRBJ2-1	TGTGCCAGCAGCGATAGTGGAGGGGTGGACGGTGAGCAGTTCTTC	CASSDSGGVDGEQFF
TRBD1	-	TRBV28	TRBJ1-2	TGTGCCATCCGAGGACAGGGATTCTATGGCTACACCTTC	CAIRGQGFYGYTF
-	-	TRBV5-8	TRBJ1-5	TGTGCCAGCCAGGGGAGCAATCAGCCCCAGCATTTT	CASQGSNQPQHF
-	-	TRBV5-1	TRBJ1-5	TGCGCCAGCAGCGCGGATGGACAGTTGAATCAGCCCCAGCATTTT	CASSADGQLNQPQHF
-	-	TRBV18	TRBJ2-5	TGTGCCAGCTCACCTCAACAGGGTTTGGGTCAAGAGACCCAGTACTTC	CASSPQQGLGQETQYF
-	once	TRBV7-7	TRBJ2-3	TGTGCTAGCAGCCTCACAGGGAACCCCACAGATACGCAGTATTTT	CASSLTGNPTDTQYF
-	-	TRBV5-5	TRBJ1-5	TGTGCCAGCAGCTTGGGTCAGGCCCTAGCTAGCAATCAGCCCCAGCATTTT	CASSLGQALASNQPQHF
-	-	TRBV18	TRBJ1-2	TGTGCCAGCTCACTGTTAGAGAACTATGGCTACACCTTC	CASSLLENYGYTF
-	-	TRBV5-4	TRBJ1-1	TGTGCCAGCAGCTTGGCATCAGAAGCTTTCTTT	CASSLASEAFF
-	-	TRBV7-3	TRBJ2-1	TGTGCCAGCAGCTTACTAGTTGAGTCTGAGCAGTTCTTC	CASSLLVESEQFF
-	-	TRBV27	TRBJ1-4	TGTGCCAGCAGTTTATCAGGACACGCAACTAATGAAAAACTGTTTTTT	CASSLSGHATNEKLFF
-	-	TRBV29-1	TRBJ2-7	TGCAGCGTTGATTGGCAGGGGGGAGGACAGTACGAGCAGTACTTC	CSVDWQGGGQYEQYF
TRBD2	-	TRBV2	TRBJ2-3	TGTGCCAGCAGTCTTAGCGGGTACACAGATACGCAGTATTTT	CASSLSGYTDTQYF
TRBD2	-	TRBV18	TRBJ2-3	TGTGCCAGCTCCCGAATAGCGGGAGGGGATACGCAGTATTTT	CASSRIAGGDTQYF
TRBD2	-	TRBV7-2	TRBJ2-3	TGTGCCAGCAGCTTACGGCGGGGGGTCACAGATACGCAGTATTTT	CASSLRRGVTDTQYF
-	-	TRBV6-4	TRBJ1-4	TGTGCCAGCAGTGACAGGGAGGGGGAAAAACTGTTTTTT	CASSDREGEKLFF
TRBD1	-	TRBV2	TRBJ1-4	TGTGCCAGCAGGGGACAGGGGCATGAAAAACTGTTTTTT	CASRGQGHEKLFF
TRBD2	-	TRBV19	TRBJ2-1	TGTGCCAGTAGTATAGAGACTAGCGGGACCTACAATGAGCAGTTCTTC	CASSIETSGTYNEQFF
-	-	TRBV27	TRBJ1-1	TGTGCCAGCAGTTTAAGCGGGATGAACACTGAAGCTTTCTTT	CASSLSGMNTEAFF
TRBD1	-	TRBV19	TRBJ2-1	TGTGCCAGTAGTCCCCGGACAGGTACGCAGTTCTTC	CASSPRTGTQFF
TRBD1	-	TRBV19	TRBJ1-6	TGTGCCAGTAGTACGGCAGGGGGGACCGCCAATTCACCCCTCCACTTT	CASSTAGGTANSPLHF
TRBD2	-	TRBV4-2	TRBJ2-1	TGTGCCAGCAGCCAGTGGCTAGCGGGAAGCTCCTACAATGAGCAGTTCTTC	CASSQWLAGSSYNEQFF
-	-	TRBV7-2	TRBJ2-1	TGTGCCAGCAGCTTAGTCAGTCTCAATGAGCAGTTCTTC	CASSLVSLNEQFF
-	-	TRBV6-5	TRBJ1-2	TGTGCCAGCAGTTACGCGGGACGGCCCTATGGCTACACCTTC	CASSYAGRPYGYTF
-	-	TRBV28	TRBJ1-3	TGTGCCAGCAGTTCCCCCTCCTCTGGAAACACCATATATTTT	CASSSPSSGNTIYF
TRBD2	-	TRBV6-6	TRBJ2-3	TGTGCCCTCAGATTGGGGGGAGGGCCTACAGATACGCAGTATTTT	CALRLGGGPTDTQYF
TRBD1	-	TRBV5-6	TRBJ1-5	TGTGCCAGCAGCCCGCGACAGGGGTTGTATCAGCCCCAGCATTTT	CASSPRQGLYQPQHF